Each of the 22 T cell receptor beta chains below was sequenced from the same sample in a study of T cells of healthy individuals. MiXCR, run by TCRdb on the 5' RACE reads, gives a single entry per CDR3 protein. The repertoire holds around 63,000 distinct CDR3 sequences, around 15% seen once, with approximately 4.7% in the top ten. Every receptor here comes from a human donor in good health.

The J gene is TRBJ2-1, the V gene TRBV4-3; 11 bases fit TRBD2. Germline V gene lookup returns CDR1 LGHNA and CDR2 YSLEER. CDR3 size: 16 residues. The junction had 8 bases not matched to a gene; V was cut back by 2 bases and J by 8 bases. The CDR3 region is CASSQISGRAVDEQFF. DNA of the CDR3: TGCGCCAGCAGCCAAATTAGCGGGAGGGCTGTCGATGAGCAGTTCTTC.

The chain uses TRBV7-9 and TRBJ1-1; 9 nucleotides agree with TRBD1. The ends lost 5 bases at V and 0 bases at J; junction bases unmatched: 4. CDR1 and CDR2 from the germline V gene are SEHNR and FQNEAQ (reference sequence). The length of the CDR3 is 15 residues. The CDR3 loop reads CASSLYRGLNTEAFF. CDR3 bases: TGTGCCAGCAGCCTATACAGGGGGCTGAACACTGAAGCTTTCTTT.

There are many counts of this clonotype. V is TRBV4-1 and J is TRBJ1-3; no clear D. The germline CDR1 and CDR2 sequences are MGHRA and YSYEKL. The V gene lost 1 base and the J gene lost 0 bases, with 13 bases spanning the gap. CDR3 length: 17 amino acids. As DNA, the CDR3 is TGCGCCAGCAGCCAAGTCTTTTCTACCCGCTCTGGAAACACCATATATTTT. This codes for CASSQVFSTRSGNTIYF.

This clonotype was seen more than once but under ten times. V and J are TRBV6-5 and TRBJ2-2; possibly TRBD1 or TRBD2 for D (5 bases each). Germline V gene data show CDR1 as MNHEY and CDR2 as SVGAGI. V was shortened by 11 bases and J by 6 bases, with 19 bases between the two germline ends. The CDR3 spans 14 residues. The CDR3 nucleotides are TGTGCCGCGGGCCGGGACCCTGCCTCCGGGGAGCTGTTTTTT. Protein: CAAGRDPASGELFF.

This clonotype came up a few times. The rearrangement joins TRBV7-6 to TRBJ2-7, with a tentative D call TRBD2 (6 bases). Germline lookup yields CDR1 SGHVS and CDR2 FNYEAQ. This CDR3 is built from 13 residues. V was pared by 6 bases and J by 3 bases, with 12 bases between. The CDR3 loop reads CASSRGWVYEQYF. For the CDR3, the DNA is TGTGCCAGCAGTCGGGGGTGGGTCTACGAGCAGTACTTC.

This clonotype was seen many times. The chain employs TRBV3-1 and TRBJ1-3; D is perhaps TRBD1 (5 bases). Germline CDR1 is LGHDT and CDR2 is YNNKEL (reference sequence). This CDR3 is built from 15 residues. The V end lost 3 bases, the J end lost 5 bases, and 14 bases lay between the germline ends. This chain's CDR3 is CASSHLDTKRNTIYF. CDR3 sequence (DNA): TGTGCCAGCAGCCACCTGGACACGAAGCGAAACACCATATATTTT.

Details on this clonotype: A much larger clone sits a single nucleotide away, making a read error possible. The CDR3 protein is CASTPLPPGQADYSEQFF. DNA of the CDR3: TGTGCCAGCACCCCGCTCCCGCCGGGCCAGGCTGACTACAGTGAGCAGTTCTTC. The J gene is TRBJ2-1, the V gene TRBV2; TRBD2 might be the D (5 bases). CDR3 length: 18 residues. CDR1 SNHLY and CDR2 FYNNEI come from the germline V gene. The variable domain in full, completed from reference TRBV2 and TRBJ2-1, reads EPEVTQTPSHQVTQMGQEVILRCVPISNHLYFYWYRQILGQKVEFLVSFYNNEISEKSEIFDDQFSVERPDGSNFTLKIRSTKLEDSAMYFCASTPLPPGQADYSEQFFGPGTRLTVL.

This clonotype was observed at least ten times. The rearrangement joins TRBV2 to TRBJ1-4, with a tentative D call TRBD1 (6 bases). The germline V gene has CDR1 SNHLY and CDR2 FYNNEI. CDR3 length equals 13 residues. The V gene lost 5 bases and the J gene lost 8 bases, with 12 bases spanning the gap. CDR3 sequence reads: CASSYRVEEKLFF. Written as DNA, the CDR3 is TGTGCCAGCAGTTACAGGGTTGAGGAAAAACTGTTTTTT.

This clonotype was seen at least ten times. This chain connects TRBV9 to TRBJ2-3; 9 positions match TRBD2. Germline V gives CDR1 SGDLS, CDR2 YYNGEE. This CDR3 has 16 amino acids. The V and J ends lost 1 base and 2 bases, in that order; junction bases with no gene match: 5. In DNA, the CDR3 is TGTGCCAGCAGCGTACGAAGCGGGGGGCTCACAGATACGCAGTATTTT. It codes for CASSVRSGGLTDTQYF.

The rearrangement joins TRBV27 to TRBJ2-5; no clear D. This CDR3 spans 15 amino acids. Germline V gene data show CDR1 as MNHEY and CDR2 as SMNVEV (reference sequence). V was trimmed by 3 bases and J by 0 bases, leaving 11 bases between them. The CDR3 here is CASSFRRAYQETQYF. DNA of the CDR3: TGTGCCAGCAGTTTCCGACGGGCGTACCAAGAGACCCAGTACTTC.

V usage is TRBV7-6 and J usage is TRBJ2-1, with D maybe TRBD1 (5 bases). This CDR3 spans 12 amino acids. The V end was cut by 3 bases, the J end by 9 bases, with 9 bases between. Germline loops: CDR1 SGHVS, CDR2 FNYEAQ. The CDR3 DNA sequence: TGTGCCAGCAGCTTTGGGGCAGGTGAGCAGTTCTTC. Translating it yields CASSFGAGEQFF.

V gene TRBV10-3 combines with J gene TRBJ2-3; 9 bases are shared with TRBD1. This CDR3 has 16 residues. From germline, CDR1 is ENHRY and CDR2 SYGVKD. The junction had 6 bases not matched to a gene; V was cut back by 3 bases and J by 2 bases. For the CDR3, the DNA is TGTGCCATCAGTGATCCCGGGACAGGGTACACAGATACGCAGTATTTT. It codes for CAISDPGTGYTDTQYF.

The chain uses TRBV6-2 or TRBV6-3 and TRBJ2-5, with TRBD1 identical over 9 bases. The CDR3 totals 16 residues. From germline, CDR1 is MNHEY and CDR2 SVGEGT. V trimming: 4 bases; J trimming: 5 bases; junction bases outside the gene matches: 11. This CDR3 is CASSLLTGGAVETQYF. The DNA for the CDR3 is TGTGCCAGCAGTTTACTCACAGGGGGCGCGGTGGAGACCCAGTACTTC.

This clonotype was seen once. The chain couples TRBV13 to TRBJ1-5; no definite D call. CDR1 PRHDT and CDR2 FYEKMQ come from the germline V gene (reference sequence). Trimming removed 0 bases from V and 3 bases from J, with 6 bases in between. CDR3 length: 14 amino acids. The CDR3, as DNA: TGTGCCAGCAGCTTAGGAGTCATCAATCAGCCCCAGCATTTT. Its translation: CASSLGVINQPQHF.

A few counts support this clonotype. This sequence joins TRBV20-1 and TRBJ1-6; D ambiguous. Germline loops: CDR1 DFQATT, CDR2 SNEGSKA (reference sequence). The CDR3 is made up of 13 amino acids. The V and J ends lost 4 bases and 10 bases respectively, with 14 bases between them. The chain's CDR3 is CSATRPEDSPLHF. For the CDR3, the DNA is TGCAGTGCTACCCGCCCTGAGGACTCACCCCTCCACTTT.

J is TRBJ1-2 and V is TRBV20-1; D is possibly TRBD1 (5 bases). Germline lookup yields CDR1 DFQATT and CDR2 SNEGSKA (reference sequence). The CDR3 is made up of 16 amino acids. The germline V and J ends were trimmed by 5 bases and 4 bases, with 23 bases remaining between them. The DNA of the CDR3 is TGCAGTGCTTACCCCCGAGACGTGGGGACCTTCTATGGCTACACCTTC. Translated: CSAYPRDVGTFYGYTF.

The chain recombines TRBV2 with TRBJ2-1; possibly TRBD2 for D (6 bases). Germline V CDR1 and CDR2: SNHLY, FYNNEI. The CDR3 loop spans 16 amino acids. Trimming left V 3 bases short and J 8 bases short, with 20 bases between. The CDR3 DNA reads as TGTGCCAGCAGTGATTACCGGGGGAGCCTCTGGGATGAGCAGTTCTTC. Translation gives CASSDYRGSLWDEQFF.

This clonotype was observed at least ten times. The gene calls are TRBV27 and TRBJ2-7; the D call may be TRBD1 or TRBD2 (5 bases each). The V gene lost 6 bases and the J gene lost 4 bases, with 25 bases spanning the gap. The CDR3 is made up of 17 amino acids. Germline V gives CDR1 MNHEY, CDR2 SMNVEV (reference sequence). Here the CDR3 reads CASRPGALNTLMYEQYF. As DNA, the CDR3 is TGTGCCAGCAGACCCGGGGCCCTTAACACCCTAATGTACGAGCAGTACTTC.

The gene calls are TRBV7-9 and TRBJ2-2, with D hard to call. V gave up 5 bases and J gave up 7 bases, with 8 bases separating them. Germline V gene sequence: CDR1 SEHNR, CDR2 FQNEAQ (reference sequence). The CDR3 is 12 amino acids. The CDR3: CASSPFDGELFF. The CDR3 DNA is TGTGCCAGCAGCCCGTTCGACGGGGAGCTGTTTTTT.

This clonotype was counted only a few times. The genes are TRBV20-1 and TRBJ2-1; D remains ambiguous. The V end was cut by 6 bases, the J end by 10 bases, with 10 bases between. Germline-derived CDR1 and CDR2 are DFQATT and SNEGSKA (reference sequence). This CDR3 is 10 amino acids long. The CDR3 DNA sequence: TGCAGTGCGAGTGCACGGGAGCAGTTCTTC. Amino acids: CSASAREQFF.

The chain recombines TRBV7-2 with TRBJ2-7; possible D gene TRBD2, 6 bases. V was clipped by 0 bases and J by 2 bases, with 11 bases between them. This CDR3 has 15 residues. CDR1 and CDR2 from the germline V gene are SGHTA and FQGNSA. The CDR3 coding sequence is TGTGCCAGCAGCTTAGCGGGAGGTGAAACCTACGAGCAGTACTTC. It codes for CASSLAGGETYEQYF.

This clonotype was recorded many times. J is TRBJ2-1 and V is TRBV7-3; 7 bases are a match to TRBD2. Germline-derived CDR1 and CDR2 are SGHTA and FQGTGA. V was clipped by 3 bases and J by 1 base; unmatched bases: 0. This CDR3 spans 14 amino acids. The CDR3 protein is CASSFGGSYNEQFF. CDR3 DNA sequence: TGTGCCAGCAGCTTCGGGGGGTCCTACAATGAGCAGTTCTTC.